This T cell receptor beta chain was identified during a study of PD-1 blockade in classical Hodgkin lymphoma. Every one of the patients relapsed after autologous stem cell transplantation (brentuximab vedotin exposure was variable). General study findings and limits: Researchers reported that CD4+ TCR diversity, though not CD8+, rose significantly by C4D1. When set against healthy donors, newly diagnosed patients were reported to show lower baseline TCR diversity.

This clone was found a few times. Its antigen remains unidentified. Unmatched junction bases numbered 2, after V lost 2 bases and J lost 7 bases. CDR1 and CDR2 from the germline V gene are SGHTA and FQGNSA. This CDR3 is 13 amino acids long. Profiled with immunoSEQ multiplex PCR; TCRdb holds only in-frame clones, not every one. The data hold roughly 56,000 clones, with around 89% observed a single time. This material consisted of peripheral blood mononuclear cells (PBMCs), taken before the second cycle of nivolumab. This clonotype originated in a human donor with classical Hodgkin lymphoma. The rearrangement links TRBV7-2 to TRBJ1-3; 7 positions agree with TRBD1. The CDR3 DNA sequence: TGTGCCAGCAGCTTAACAGGGGAGAACACCATATATTTT. Translated, it gives CASSLTGENTIYF.